The clone carrying this T cell receptor beta chain was found many times. Its matching antigen is unknown. The source of the sample is a study of CD8 T cells in ankylosing spondylitis. Study findings and constraints: The study looked at matched synovial fluid samples from ankylosing spondylitis patients. Disease-linked clones were reported to be significantly enriched there. Disease-linked clones had a CD8+ phenotype and relatively low frequency in peripheral blood.

The germline gives CDR1 MNHNS, CDR2 SASEGT. Trimming shortened V by 6 bases and J by 4 bases, and 7 bases separated the two germline ends. The CDR3 is made up of 13 amino acids. TCRdb reprocessed the 5' RACE reads via MiXCR and lists one record per CDR3 protein. This table has 180,000 or so distinct CDR3 sequences, approximately 10% appearing once. The gene calls are TRBV6-1 and TRBJ1-6; a weak D match, TRBD1 (5 bases). The TCR was taken from a male donor with ankylosing spondylitis or in good health (not recorded which). Sequences were obtained from blood, either unsorted or a sorted T cell fraction (not recorded which). CDR3 amino acids: CASSTGYNSPLHF. The DNA for the CDR3 is TGTGCCAGCAGCACAGGTTATAATTCACCCCTCCACTTT.